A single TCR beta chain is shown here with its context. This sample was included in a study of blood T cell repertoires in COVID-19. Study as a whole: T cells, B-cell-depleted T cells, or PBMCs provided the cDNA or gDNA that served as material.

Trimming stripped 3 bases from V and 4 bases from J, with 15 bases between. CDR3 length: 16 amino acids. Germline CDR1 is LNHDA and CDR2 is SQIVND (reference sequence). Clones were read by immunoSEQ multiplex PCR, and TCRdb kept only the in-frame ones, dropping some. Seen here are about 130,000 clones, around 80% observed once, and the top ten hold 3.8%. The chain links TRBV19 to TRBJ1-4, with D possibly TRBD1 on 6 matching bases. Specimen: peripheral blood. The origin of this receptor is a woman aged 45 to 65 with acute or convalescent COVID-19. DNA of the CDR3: TGTGCCAGTAGTATCGGTCAGGGGCGTTATAATGAAAAACTGTTTTTT. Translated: CASSIGQGRYNEKLFF.